Sequencing of this T cell receptor beta chain was carried out in a study of T cells in Graves' hyperthyroidism and ophthalmopathy. Amplified regions were TCR beta CDR3 sequences from RNA transcripts. A first-round RT-PCR of the TCR CDR3 used the HTBI primer set. From the multiplex PCR reads, TCRdb called clonotypes with MiXCR, one entry per CDR3 protein. Found here are roughly 170,000 distinct CDR3 sequences, more than 15% of them singletons; the top ten hold 25% to 35%. The V end lost 1 base, the J end lost 8 bases, and 5 bases lay between the germline ends. In germline, CDR1 is LNHDA, CDR2 SQIVND (reference sequence). CDR3 length: 11 amino acids. This clonotype occurred many times.

The chain employs TRBV19 and TRBJ1-1; D unresolved. The sequence was collected from a woman in her fifties or sixties with Graves' hyperthyroidism. Sequencing was performed on blood. Here the CDR3 reads CASSIGIEAFF. The DNA for the CDR3 is TGTGCCAGTAGTATAGGGATCGAAGCTTTCTTT.